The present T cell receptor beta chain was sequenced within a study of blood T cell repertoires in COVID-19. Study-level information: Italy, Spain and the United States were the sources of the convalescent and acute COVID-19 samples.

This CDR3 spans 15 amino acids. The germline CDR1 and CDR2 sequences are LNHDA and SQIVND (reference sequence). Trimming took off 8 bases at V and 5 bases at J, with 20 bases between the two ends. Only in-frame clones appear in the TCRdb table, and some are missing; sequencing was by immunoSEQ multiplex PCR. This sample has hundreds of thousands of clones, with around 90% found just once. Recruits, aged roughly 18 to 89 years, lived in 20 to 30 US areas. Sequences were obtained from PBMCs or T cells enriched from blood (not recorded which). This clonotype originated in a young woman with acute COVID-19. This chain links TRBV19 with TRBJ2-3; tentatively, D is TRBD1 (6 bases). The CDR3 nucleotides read TGTGCCAGTGACAGAGGACAGCGCGCAGTAGATACGCAGTATTTT. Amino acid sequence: CASDRGQRAVDTQYF.